What follows describes a single TCR beta chain. The antigen is not known. Assay used: immunoSEQ multiplex PCR; TCRdb lists only in-frame clones, some missing. The sample records some 150,000 clones, under 95% being singletons. The sample belongs to a study of T cell responses to AZD1222 COVID-19 vaccine. Study-level results: Spike-specific TCR breadth and depth both grew after two AZD1222 doses.

The CDR3 is 15 residues long. In germline, CDR1 is SGHDN, CDR2 FVKESK. J was trimmed by 5 bases and V by 5 bases; bases with no gene match: 9. Source: peripheral blood, taken on day 0 of AZD1222 vaccination. This clonotype originated in an adult in good health. V gene TRBV14 combines with J gene TRBJ2-1, with TRBD1 identical over 7 bases. CDR3 sequence (DNA): TGTGCCAGCAGCTTAATAGGGGGCCGGAACAATGAGCAGTTCTTC. Amino acid sequence: CASSLIGGRNNEQFF. Using reference TRBV14 and TRBJ2-1 for the parts outside the CDR3, the full variable domain is EAGVTQFPSHSVIEKGQTVTLRCDPISGHDNLYWYRRVMGKEIKFLLHFVKESKQDESGMPNNRFLAERTGGTYSTLKVQPAELEDSGVYFCASSLIGGRNNEQFFGPGTRLTVL.